Listed below are T cell receptor beta chains from one sample, sequenced in a study of T cell repertoires in cytomegalovirus infection. TCRdb re-derived calls from the reads in MiXCR, one entry per CDR3 protein. The table records some 180,000 distinct CDR3 sequences, roughly 20% of them present only once. Input material: PBMCs. All receptors derive from a human donor in good health (CMV status not recorded). Some clones in this sample may be carry-over from other donors' samples. Both conserved end residues are part of each CDR3. D genes are given only for firm matches. Expanded clones get a size class; other rows say once, few or many, or leave the size out.

CDR3 DNA	CDR3 protein	V gene	J gene	D gene	clone size
TGCAGCGTGACCGGGACTAGCGCTCGGAATGAGCAGTTCTTC	CSVTGTSARNEQFF	TRBV29-1	TRBJ2-1	TRBD2	few
TGTGCCAGCAGCCCGCGGGAGAAGTCCTACAATGAGCAGTTCTTC	CASSPREKSYNEQFF	TRBV9	TRBJ2-1	TRBD2	few
TGTGCTAGTGGTTGGGCTGACCGGACGCATCCTAACTATGGCTACACCTTC	CASGWADRTHPNYGYTF	TRBV12-5	TRBJ1-2	.	many
TGTGCCAGCAGCTTGGCGGGGGTCGGTTCACCCCTCCACTTT	CASSLAGVGSPLHF	TRBV11-3	TRBJ1-6	.	few
TGTGCCAGCACCCAGACAGGAAGCACTGAAGCTTTCTTT	CASTQTGSTEAFF	TRBV7-9	TRBJ1-1	.	few
TGCGCCAGCAGCCAAGATCAAGGCAGTTACAATGAGCAGTTCTTC	CASSQDQGSYNEQFF	TRBV4-1	TRBJ2-1	.	few
TGTGCCAGTAGTATCTGGACGGCGGAAAACTATGGCTACACCTTC	CASSIWTAENYGYTF	TRBV19	TRBJ1-2	.	few
TGTGCCAGCAGCCGTACCCCCAAACTAGCGGGAGGCGATGAGCAGTTCTTC	CASSRTPKLAGGDEQFF	TRBV6-2/TRBV6-3	TRBJ2-1	TRBD2	medium-sized
TGTGCCAGCAGCTCGACAGGCGTCCAGAACACCATATATTTT	CASSSTGVQNTIYF	TRBV7-6	TRBJ1-3	.	many
TGTGCCAGCAGCAACTGGCCAGGAACGCAGTATTTT	CASSNWPGTQYF	TRBV7-2	TRBJ2-3	.	many
TGTGCCAGCAGCTTGGGCAGAGGAGATAACAATCAGCCCCAGCATTTT	CASSLGRGDNNQPQHF	TRBV7-9	TRBJ1-5	.	many
TGCGCCAGCAGCCAGTGGGTGACAGGGGCAAATCAGCCCCAGCATTTT	CASSQWVTGANQPQHF	TRBV4-3	TRBJ1-5	TRBD1	.
TGTGCCAGCAGTCGGGGGACTAATGAAAAACTGTTTTTT	CASSRGTNEKLFF	TRBV2	TRBJ1-4	.	few
TGTGCCAGCAGCCATGACCCTAGCGGGAGCTCCTACAATGAGCAGTTCTTC	CASSHDPSGSSYNEQFF	TRBV7-6	TRBJ2-1	TRBD2	many
TGTGCCAGCAGCCCTCAGCCTGGCAGTTCCTACGAGCAGTACTTC	CASSPQPGSSYEQYF	TRBV7-3	TRBJ2-7	.	many
TGTGCCAGCAGGTTCCCAGGGGCCGGGTGGCTCACTGAAGCTTTCTTT	CASRFPGAGWLTEAFF	TRBV28	TRBJ1-1	.	few
TGTGCCAGCAAACACGGACAGTTTGAAGCTTCCTTT	CASKHGQFEASF	TRBV12-3/TRBV12-4	TRBJ1-1	.	.
TGTGCCAGCAGCTTAATGGGGGATTTGAAAGGCTACACCTTC	CASSLMGDLKGYTF	TRBV7-3	TRBJ1-2	.	.
TGTGCCAGCAGCCCCGGAGGAGGGAGCACAGATACGCAGTATTTT	CASSPGGGSTDTQYF	TRBV11-3	TRBJ2-3	.	many
TGCAGTGCTCTTGGACTAGCGGGAGTAAGGGATGAGCAGTTCTTC	CSALGLAGVRDEQFF	TRBV20-1	TRBJ2-1	TRBD2	.
TGCAGCGCCGCAGGGTCCGGGACCCAGTACTTC	CSAAGSGTQYF	TRBV29-1	TRBJ2-5	.	few
TGTGCCAGCAGCTCCCGTTACGAGCAGTACTTC	CASSSRYEQYF	TRBV5-6	TRBJ2-7	.	.
TGTGCCAGCAGCTTAGGCGACAGGGATGAGGATGGCTACACCTTC	CASSLGDRDEDGYTF	TRBV11-2	TRBJ1-2	TRBD1	.
TGCGCCAGCAGCTCGGACACAGATACGCAGTATTTT	CASSSDTDTQYF	TRBV5-1	TRBJ2-3	.	few
TGTGCCAGTAGTATCCGGGGCAGAACTAATTCACCCCTCCACTTT	CASSIRGRTNSPLHF	TRBV19	TRBJ1-6	.	few
TGTGCCAGCATCAAACTAGCGGGGACTTACGAGCAGTACTTC	CASIKLAGTYEQYF	TRBV28	TRBJ2-7	TRBD2	.
TGCAGTGCTAGGCGGGGCGGGAGGCTCCCCTACAATGAGCAGTTCTTC	CSARRGGRLPYNEQFF	TRBV20-1	TRBJ2-1	TRBD2	few
TGTGCCAGCAGTCCCTCCCCAACTGGGGCCAACGTCCTGACTTTC	CASSPSPTGANVLTF	TRBV28	TRBJ2-6	.	.
TGTGCCAGCAGCAACTGGAACGAGCAGTACTTC	CASSNWNEQYF	TRBV28	TRBJ2-7	.	.
TGCGCCAGCAGCTTGGACAGGGCGGATTACGAGCAGTACTTC	CASSLDRADYEQYF	TRBV5-1	TRBJ2-7	.	.
TGTGCCAGCTCACCTTCGACAGGCCGCGGGGTCACTGAAGCTTTCTTT	CASSPSTGRGVTEAFF	TRBV18	TRBJ1-1	.	few
TGTGCCAGCACCTGGTTAGGACGGACCACCGGGGAGCTGTTTTTT	CASTWLGRTTGELFF	TRBV5-5	TRBJ2-2	.	.
TGCAGTGCTAGGGGTGTACAGGGGGCTTTTGAGACCCAGTACTTC	CSARGVQGAFETQYF	TRBV20-1	TRBJ2-5	TRBD1	.
TGTGCCAGCGGACCGGACGAGTTCTACGAGCAGTACTTC	CASGPDEFYEQYF	TRBV12-3/TRBV12-4	TRBJ2-7	.	many
TGTGCCAGCAGACAACCGGGGGATGAGCAGTTCTTC	CASRQPGDEQFF	TRBV7-9	TRBJ2-1	.	many
TGCGCCAGCAGCGACACCGGGACTAGGATCCGGAATGAGCAGTTCTTC	CASSDTGTRIRNEQFF	TRBV4-1	TRBJ2-1	TRBD2	.
TGTGCCAGCAGTGAAGCACCGCGGGTAGGCTATGGCTACACCTTC	CASSEAPRVGYGYTF	TRBV2	TRBJ1-2	.	few
TGTGCCACCCTGGGGGGAGTTGATTCCTACAATGAGCAGTTCTTC	CATLGGVDSYNEQFF	TRBV6-2/TRBV6-3	TRBJ2-1	.	many
TGCGCCAGCAGCTTCGGCTTGGGACAGAACACTGAAGCTTTCTTT	CASSFGLGQNTEAFF	TRBV5-1	TRBJ1-1	.	few
TGTGCCAGCAGCTTACAGTGGTCTGAAGCTTTCTTT	CASSLQWSEAFF	TRBV11-2	TRBJ1-1	.	many
TGTGCCAGCAGTGGGCGGGATGGGACAGGTCAGGGAGGCAATCAGCCCCAGCATTTT	CASSGRDGTGQGGNQPQHF	TRBV25-1	TRBJ1-5	TRBD1	.
TGCAGTGGAGCAACTAATGAAAAACTGTTTTTT	CSGATNEKLFF	TRBV20-1	TRBJ1-4	.	few
TGCAGTGCTAGTCGCACGGCCGGGGGAAGGGCTCAGCCCCAGCATTTT	CSASRTAGGRAQPQHF	TRBV20-1	TRBJ1-5	.	.
TGCAGTGCTCGACCTAGCGGCCCCACAGATACGCAGTATTTT	CSARPSGPTDTQYF	TRBV20-1	TRBJ2-3	TRBD2	.
TGTGCCACCAGCAGGACAGGGAAATCCTACGAGCAGTACTTC	CATSRTGKSYEQYF	TRBV15	TRBJ2-7	TRBD1	few
TGTGCCAGCAGCCTCCACGGAGCGGAGAGGGGTACGCAGTATTTT	CASSLHGAERGTQYF	TRBV7-8	TRBJ2-3	.	many
TGTGCCAGCAGTTCACAGGGGACTGGAAACACCATATATTTT	CASSSQGTGNTIYF	TRBV27	TRBJ1-3	TRBD1	few
TGCAGTGCCTCCAGGACAGGGCGTGCCACTGAAGCTTTCTTT	CSASRTGRATEAFF	TRBV20-1	TRBJ1-1	TRBD1	once
TGTGCCAGCAGCTCCCGGGGGAACAGGGGGCGAGGCTACGAGCAGTACTTC	CASSSRGNRGRGYEQYF	TRBV7-2	TRBJ2-7	TRBD1	many
TGTGCCAGCAGTGAAGACAGGGGTGGCTATGGCTACACCTTC	CASSEDRGGYGYTF	TRBV2	TRBJ1-2	TRBD1	many
TGTGCCAGCAGCTTAGTCTCAGGCAGGGTCACAGATACGCAGTATTTT	CASSLVSGRVTDTQYF	TRBV7-9	TRBJ2-3	.	.
TGCAGCGTTCTGGGACGCCAAGGAGCCAAAAACATTCAGTACTTC	CSVLGRQGAKNIQYF	TRBV29-1	TRBJ2-4	.	.
TGTGCCAGCAGACTTAGCGGGGGCTCCTACAATGAGCAGTTCTTC	CASRLSGGSYNEQFF	TRBV6-2/TRBV6-3	TRBJ2-1	TRBD2	few
TGTGCCAGCACGTCGGGTCTAGCCAAGCACAATGAGCAGTTCTTC	CASTSGLAKHNEQFF	TRBV2	TRBJ2-1	.	.
TGTGCCAGCAGCTTAAACGCCCCCTCTAGCACAGATACGCAGTATTTT	CASSLNAPSSTDTQYF	TRBV7-3	TRBJ2-3	.	few
TGTGCCAGCAGTTTGGCGGGGGGAGTTCTATCTGGGGCCAACGTCCTGACTTTC	CASSLAGGVLSGANVLTF	TRBV28	TRBJ2-6	TRBD2	many
TGTGCCAGCAGCGCCGGGACAGGGCTCTACTTAGGCAATCAGCCCCAGCATTTT	CASSAGTGLYLGNQPQHF	TRBV6-2/TRBV6-3	TRBJ1-5	TRBD1	few
TGTGCCAGCAGCTTACTAGCGGGACCAGGAGGCACAGATACGCAGTATTTT	CASSLLAGPGGTDTQYF	TRBV7-2	TRBJ2-3	TRBD2	many
TGTGCCAGCAGGGGGGGGGCTGTCACCGGGGAGCTGTTTTTT	CASRGGAVTGELFF	TRBV27	TRBJ2-2	.	few
TGCAGTGCTAGAATTCCCGCCGGTAACTATGGCTACACCTTC	CSARIPAGNYGYTF	TRBV20-1	TRBJ1-2	.	.